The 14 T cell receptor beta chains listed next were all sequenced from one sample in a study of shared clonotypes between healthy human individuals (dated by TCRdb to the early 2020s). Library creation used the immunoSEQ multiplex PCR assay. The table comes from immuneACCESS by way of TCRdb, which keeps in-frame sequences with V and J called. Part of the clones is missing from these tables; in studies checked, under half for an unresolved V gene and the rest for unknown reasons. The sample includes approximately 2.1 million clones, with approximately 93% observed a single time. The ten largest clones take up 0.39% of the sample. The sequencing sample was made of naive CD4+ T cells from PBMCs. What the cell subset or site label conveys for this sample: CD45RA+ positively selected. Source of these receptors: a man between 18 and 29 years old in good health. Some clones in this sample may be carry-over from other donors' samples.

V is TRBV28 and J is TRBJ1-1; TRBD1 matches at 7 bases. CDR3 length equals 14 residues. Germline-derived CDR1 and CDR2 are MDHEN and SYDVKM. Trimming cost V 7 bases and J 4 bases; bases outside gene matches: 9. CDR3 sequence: CASIPGGPGTEAFF. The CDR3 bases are TGTGCCAGCATTCCAGGGGGACCGGGCACTGAAGCTTTCTTT.

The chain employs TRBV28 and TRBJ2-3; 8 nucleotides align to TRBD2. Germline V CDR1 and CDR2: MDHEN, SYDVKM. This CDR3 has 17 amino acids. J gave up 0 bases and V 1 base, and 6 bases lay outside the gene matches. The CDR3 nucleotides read TGTGCCAGCAGTTTATCGTTTAGCGGGACCAGCACAGATACGCAGTATTTT. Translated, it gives CASSLSFSGTSTDTQYF.

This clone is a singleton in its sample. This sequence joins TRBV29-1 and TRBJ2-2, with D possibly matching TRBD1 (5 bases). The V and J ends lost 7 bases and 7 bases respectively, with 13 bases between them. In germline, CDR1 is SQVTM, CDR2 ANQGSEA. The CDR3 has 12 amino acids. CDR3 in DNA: TGCAGCGCCAAGGGGCAAGTCGGGGAGCTGTTTTTT. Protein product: CSAKGQVGELFF.

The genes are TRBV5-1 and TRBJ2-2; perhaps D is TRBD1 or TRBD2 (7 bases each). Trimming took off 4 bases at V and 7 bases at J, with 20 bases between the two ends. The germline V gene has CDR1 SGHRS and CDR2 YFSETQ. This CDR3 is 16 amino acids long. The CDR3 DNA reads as TGCGCCAGCAGCCTAACCAGACAGGGACTATACGGGGAGCTGTTTTTT. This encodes CASSLTRQGLYGELFF.

CDR3 DNA: TGTGCCAGCAGCGAATTGTTAGGCGGGATCACAGATACGCAGTATTTT. It codes for CASSELLGGITDTQYF. The chain couples TRBV11-2 to TRBJ2-3; TRBD2 might be the D (6 bases). The CDR3 consists of 16 residues. Germline-derived CDR1 and CDR2 are SGHAT and FQNNGV. V was trimmed by 5 bases and J by 2 bases, leaving 17 bases between them.

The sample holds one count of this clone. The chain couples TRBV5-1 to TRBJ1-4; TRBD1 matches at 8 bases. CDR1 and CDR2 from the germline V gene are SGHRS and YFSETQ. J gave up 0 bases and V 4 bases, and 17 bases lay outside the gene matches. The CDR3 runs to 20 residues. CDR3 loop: CASSPTPLWTGTSTNEKLFF. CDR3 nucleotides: TGCGCCAGCAGCCCGACCCCTCTCTGGACAGGGACTTCAACTAATGAAAAACTGTTTTTT.

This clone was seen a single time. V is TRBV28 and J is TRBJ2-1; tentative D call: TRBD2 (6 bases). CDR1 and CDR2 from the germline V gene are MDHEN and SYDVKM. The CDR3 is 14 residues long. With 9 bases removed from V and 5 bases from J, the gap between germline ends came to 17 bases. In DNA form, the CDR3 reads TGTGCCAGTTCTACTGTAGCGGCTGACAATGAGCAGTTCTTC. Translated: CASSTVAADNEQFF.

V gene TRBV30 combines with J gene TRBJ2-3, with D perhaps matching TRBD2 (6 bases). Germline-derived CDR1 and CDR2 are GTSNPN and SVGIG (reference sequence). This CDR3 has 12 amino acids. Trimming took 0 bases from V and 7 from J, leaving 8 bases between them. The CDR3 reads CAWSVAGYTQYF. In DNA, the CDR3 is TGTGCCTGGAGTGTTGCGGGGTATACGCAGTATTTT.

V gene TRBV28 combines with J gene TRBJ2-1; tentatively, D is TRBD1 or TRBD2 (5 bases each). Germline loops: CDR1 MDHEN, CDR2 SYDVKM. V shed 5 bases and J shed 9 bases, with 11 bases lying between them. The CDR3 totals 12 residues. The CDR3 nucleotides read TGTGCCAGCAGTGGGAGAACAGGTGAGCAGTTCTTC. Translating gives CASSGRTGEQFF.

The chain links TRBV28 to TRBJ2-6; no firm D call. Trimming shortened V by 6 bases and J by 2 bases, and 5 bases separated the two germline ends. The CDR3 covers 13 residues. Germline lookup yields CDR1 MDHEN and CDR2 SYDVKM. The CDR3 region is CASRAAGANVLTF. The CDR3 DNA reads TGTGCCAGCAGGGCGGCTGGGGCCAACGTCCTGACTTTC.

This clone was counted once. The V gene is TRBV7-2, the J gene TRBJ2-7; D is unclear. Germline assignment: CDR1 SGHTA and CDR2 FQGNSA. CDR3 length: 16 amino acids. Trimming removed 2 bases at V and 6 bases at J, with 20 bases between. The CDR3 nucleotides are TGTGCCAGCAGCTTAATTGGCTACCTCGGCCGCCTCGAGCAGTACTTC. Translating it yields CASSLIGYLGRLEQYF.

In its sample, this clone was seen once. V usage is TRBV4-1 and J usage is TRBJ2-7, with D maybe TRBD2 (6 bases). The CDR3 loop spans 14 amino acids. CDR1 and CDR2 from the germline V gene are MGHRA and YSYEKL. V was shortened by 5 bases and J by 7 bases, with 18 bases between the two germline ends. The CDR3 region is CASSERYPGREQYF. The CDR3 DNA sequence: TGCGCCAGCAGCGAAAGATATCCGGGGAGGGAGCAGTACTTC.

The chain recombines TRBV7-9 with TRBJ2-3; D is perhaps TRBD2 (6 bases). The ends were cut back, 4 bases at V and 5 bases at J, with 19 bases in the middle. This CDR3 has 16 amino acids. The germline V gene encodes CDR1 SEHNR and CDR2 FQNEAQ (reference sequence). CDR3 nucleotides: TGTGCCAGCAGCTCCCTGACTAGAACCGGCCGAGATACGCAGTATTTT. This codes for CASSSLTRTGRDTQYF.

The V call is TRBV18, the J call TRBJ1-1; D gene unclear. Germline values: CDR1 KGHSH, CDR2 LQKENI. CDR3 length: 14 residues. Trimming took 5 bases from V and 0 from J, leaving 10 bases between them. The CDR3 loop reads CASSDSGMNTEAFF. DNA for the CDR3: TGTGCCAGCTCAGACTCGGGCATGAACACTGAAGCTTTCTTT. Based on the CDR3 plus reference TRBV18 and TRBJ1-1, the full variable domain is NAGVMQNPRHLVRRRGQEARLRCSPMKGHSHVYWYRQLPEEGLKFMVYLQKENIIDESGMPKERFSAEFPKEGPSILRIQQVVRGDSAAYFCASSDSGMNTEAFFGQGTRLTVV.